These 24 T cell receptor beta chains share one sample of origin, sequenced in a study of shared clonotypes between healthy human individuals. Naive-designated CD8 cells lacked CD45RO, were positively enriched for CCR7, and omitted terminally differentiated effector memory CD45RA+ cells. TCRdb's copy holds only in-frame clones and misses some; the assay was immunoSEQ multiplex PCR. Of around 2.1 million clones in the sample, 93% were seen once. The sequencing sample was made of naive CD8+ T cells from PBMCs. The source of these receptors is a man aged 18 to 29 in good health. Some clones in this sample may be carry-over from other donors' samples.

The rearrangement links TRBV29-1 to TRBJ1-2; 9 bases match TRBD1. The ends lost 4 bases at V and 4 bases at J; junction bases unmatched: 1. The CDR3 totals 12 residues. Germline lookup yields CDR1 SQVTM and CDR2 ANQGSEA. The CDR3 DNA reads TGCAGCGTTGGGGGACAGGGCTATGGCTACACCTTC. This gives the protein CSVGGQGYGYTF.

This sequence joins TRBV11-2 and TRBJ2-7; the D is unclear. The V end lost 5 bases, the J end lost 3 bases, and 14 bases lay between the germline ends. Germline V lookup: CDR1 SGHAT, CDR2 FQNNGV. The CDR3 is 14 amino acids. DNA of the CDR3: TGTGCCAGCAGCCCCTCCCTAGTGAACTACGAGCAGTACTTC. Translating gives CASSPSLVNYEQYF.

CDR3 sequence reads: CASSMFLAGVNEQFF. CDR3 nucleotide sequence: TGTGCCAGTAGTATGTTTTTAGCGGGAGTGAATGAGCAGTTCTTC. The chain combines TRBV19 with TRBJ2-1; 9 bases are shared with TRBD2. From germline, CDR1 is LNHDA and CDR2 SQIVND (reference sequence). After removal of 3 bases from V and 7 bases from J, the junction contained 7 bases not matched to a gene. The CDR3 spans 15 residues. Full variable domain (rest looked up from reference TRBV19 and TRBJ2-1): DGGITQSPKYLFRKEGQNVTLSCEQNLNHDAMYWYRQDPGQGLRLIYYSQIVNDFQKGDIAEGYSVSREKKESFPLTVTSAQKNPTAFYLCASSMFLAGVNEQFFGPGTRLTVL.

The gene calls are TRBV4-3 and TRBJ1-5, with TRBD1 identical over 9 bases. CDR1 and CDR2 from the germline V gene are LGHNA and YSLEER. With 1 base clipped from V and 4 bases from J, the junction kept 2 bases outside the gene matches. The length of the CDR3 is 15 residues. The DNA for the CDR3 is TGCGCCAGCAGCCAAGGACAGGGGGTAAATCAGCCCCAGCATTTT. Protein sequence: CASSQGQGVNQPQHF.

On this clone: Other DNA sequences from this sample encode an identical CDR3 as well. J is TRBJ2-7 and V is TRBV5-6; D is unclear. The CDR3 totals 14 residues. CDR1 SGHDT and CDR2 YYEEEE come from the germline V gene. V lost 0 bases to trimming and J lost 3 bases, with 10 bases between them. The CDR3 DNA reads as TGTGCCAGCAGCTTGGGTCGCGGTCTCTACGAGCAGTACTTC. This encodes CASSLGRGLYEQYF.

For this clone: At the DNA level, this CDR3 is encoded by other sequences in the same sample as well. The V gene is TRBV10-3, the J gene TRBJ1-2; the D is unclear. This CDR3 has 15 amino acids. The V gene's germline CDR1 is ENHRY and CDR2 SYGVKD. V dropped 0 bases and J dropped 8 bases, with 16 bases sitting between them. CDR3 region: CAISESKGSSLGYTF. Here the CDR3 DNA reads TGTGCCATCAGTGAGTCAAAAGGGTCCTCTCTCGGCTACACCTTC.

The chain employs TRBV5-1 and TRBJ2-5, with TRBD2 matching over 7 bases. Germline V gene lookup returns CDR1 SGHRS and CDR2 YFSETQ. The CDR3 totals 16 residues. The J segment lost 1 base and the V segment lost 0 bases, leaving 6 bases of the junction unmatched. The CDR3, as DNA: TGCGCCAGCAGCTTGGAGTCTAGCGGAACCCAAGAGACCCAGTACTTC. It codes for CASSLESSGTQETQYF.

This chain uses TRBV18 with TRBJ1-1; D is uncertain. The CDR3 contains 15 residues. Deletions cut 6 bases from V and 4 bases from J, with 18 bases between. CDR1 is KGHSH, CDR2 LQKENI, per germline. CDR3 DNA: TGTGCCAGCTCCGTCCCCGGCGGTATGGGCACTGAAGCTTTCTTT. This gives the protein CASSVPGGMGTEAFF.

The chain links TRBV2 to TRBJ2-4; D is undetermined. From germline, CDR1 is SNHLY and CDR2 FYNNEI. This CDR3 spans 15 amino acids. The V gene lost 11 bases and the J gene lost 0 bases, with 17 bases spanning the gap. CDR3 sequence reads: CAVLAAGVAKNIQYF. The DNA of the CDR3 is TGTGCCGTCCTTGCGGCAGGAGTAGCCAAAAACATTCAGTACTTC.

This chain joins TRBV4-1 and TRBJ2-1; D gene unclear. Trimming left V 4 bases short and J 1 base short, with 17 bases between. Germline loops: CDR1 MGHRA, CDR2 YSYEKL. The CDR3 loop spans 17 amino acids. CDR3 sequence (DNA): TGCGCCAGCAGCCTCCAAAGGGTAATAGGTTCCTACAATGAGCAGTTCTTC. Encoded protein: CASSLQRVIGSYNEQFF.

The CDR3 DNA follows: TGCGCCAGCAGCCCGGCCCCCCGGGACACCGGGGAGCTGTTTTTT. Its protein is CASSPAPRDTGELFF. The chain carries TRBV4-1 and TRBJ2-2; no clear D. The CDR3 runs 15 residues. Trimming removed 4 bases from V and 3 bases from J, with 12 bases in between. Germline loops: CDR1 MGHRA, CDR2 YSYEKL.

The chain couples TRBV29-1 to TRBJ2-7, with D unresolved. Germline V gene lookup returns CDR1 SQVTM and CDR2 ANQGSEA. The CDR3 consists of 13 residues. V was trimmed by 3 bases and J by 0 bases, leaving 9 bases between them. For the CDR3, the DNA is TGCAGCGTTGAGAGGTTAAGCTCCTACGAGCAGTACTTC. As protein: CSVERLSSYEQYF.

The chain combines TRBV9 with TRBJ1-3, with no clear D. V was cut by 0 bases and J by 0 bases, with 7 bases left in between. The CDR3 has 15 residues. The V gene's germline CDR1 is SGDLS and CDR2 YYNGEE. CDR3 sequence: CASSVGQVSGNTIYF. The CDR3 region has the DNA TGTGCCAGCAGCGTAGGCCAAGTCTCTGGAAACACCATATATTTT.

The rearrangement links TRBV6-1 to TRBJ2-1; perhaps TRBD2 as D (6 bases). Germline V gives CDR1 MNHNS, CDR2 SASEGT. There are 13 residues in the CDR3. The V and J ends lost 10 bases and 8 bases respectively, with 18 bases between them. For the CDR3, the DNA is TGTGCCACCGTCCCCCATGGCGGGGATGAGCAGTTCTTC. Its protein product is CATVPHGGDEQFF.

This sequence joins TRBV15 and TRBJ2-7; D is undetermined. V lost 4 bases and J lost 7, with 8 bases in between. Germline CDR1 and CDR2: LNHNV and YYDKDF (reference sequence). CDR3 length: 11 amino acids. This CDR3 is CATSKGHEQYF. The CDR3 nucleotides read TGTGCCACCAGCAAAGGGCATGAGCAGTACTTC.

The CDR3 DNA sequence: TGTGCCAGTAGTGATAGGGGGTACGGTCAGCCCCAGCATTTT. It yields the protein CASSDRGYGQPQHF. J is TRBJ1-5 and V is TRBV19; D is perhaps TRBD1 (6 bases). The V end was cut by 5 bases, the J end by 6 bases, with 14 bases between. The germline CDR1 and CDR2 sequences are LNHDA and SQIVND (reference sequence). The CDR3 covers 14 residues.

This rearrangement joins TRBV7-8 to TRBJ2-7; 7 bases line up with TRBD1. This CDR3 region has 15 residues. Germline V gives CDR1 SGHVS, CDR2 FQNEAQ. J was trimmed by 3 bases and V by 0 bases; bases with no gene match: 5. The CDR3 here is CASSLAGTENYEQYF. The CDR3 bases are TGTGCCAGCAGCTTAGCCGGGACAGAAAACTACGAGCAGTACTTC.

The rearrangement links TRBV12-5 to TRBJ1-2; D might be TRBD1 (6 bases). V dropped 6 bases and J dropped 4 bases, with 12 bases sitting between them. Germline CDR1 is LGHNT and CDR2 is FRNRAP. This CDR3 spans 13 amino acids. This CDR3 reads CASGLADSYGYTF. CDR3 DNA: TGTGCTAGTGGCCTTGCGGACAGCTATGGCTACACCTTC.

V usage is TRBV7-6 and J usage is TRBJ1-4, with D tentatively TRBD1 (6 bases). V gave up 2 bases and J gave up 1 base, with 11 bases separating them. Germline lookup yields CDR1 SGHVS and CDR2 FNYEAQ. This CDR3 region has 16 residues. This CDR3 is CASSLNRQETNEKLFF. CDR3 DNA: TGTGCCAGCAGCTTAAACCGACAGGAAACTAATGAAAAACTGTTTTTT.

The chain uses TRBV14 and TRBJ2-5; TRBD1 matches 8 bases. The germline gives CDR1 SGHDN, CDR2 FVKESK. There are 15 residues in the CDR3. The trim removed 1 base at V and 4 bases at J, leaving 5 bases unmatched. CDR3 DNA sequence: TGTGCCAGCAGCCAAGGACAGGGGTGGATAGAGACCCAGTACTTC. It yields the protein CASSQGQGWIETQYF.

As for this clone: The same CDR3 is also encoded by other DNA sequences in this sample. V and J are TRBV4-3 and TRBJ1-1, with D tentatively TRBD1 (5 bases). Germline values: CDR1 LGHNA, CDR2 YSLEER. This CDR3 contains 14 residues. Between the trimmed V and J ends, which lost 1 base and 2 bases, there was a span of 8 bases. The CDR3 spells CASSQGQRNTEAFF. CDR3 nucleotide sequence: TGCGCCAGCAGCCAAGGACAGCGCAACACTGAAGCTTTCTTT.

This clone occurred a few times. The V and J genes are TRBV13 and TRBJ2-1; 8 nucleotides match TRBD2. The CDR3 has 13 residues. V gave up 3 bases and J gave up 6 bases; unmatched junction bases: 1. Germline CDR1 and CDR2: PRHDT and FYEKMQ (reference sequence). In DNA, the CDR3 is TGTGCCAGCAGCTTGACTAGCGTCAATGAGCAGTTCTTC. Protein: CASSLTSVNEQFF.

V and J are TRBV27 and TRBJ2-7, with 8 bases aligning to TRBD2. The CDR3 length is 16 residues. V lost 2 bases and J lost 4; bases outside the gene matches: 10. CDR1 and CDR2 from the germline V gene are MNHEY and SMNVEV (reference sequence). The CDR3 spells CASSLGSSGSRYEQYF. In nucleotides, the CDR3 is TGTGCCAGCAGTTTAGGCTCAAGCGGGAGTCGGTACGAGCAGTACTTC.

The J gene is TRBJ2-3, the V gene TRBV28; tentative D call: TRBD2 (5 bases). Germline V gene sequence: CDR1 MDHEN, CDR2 SYDVKM. Trimming shortened V by 2 bases and J by 3 bases, and 12 bases separated the two germline ends. CDR3 length: 15 amino acids. The CDR3 loop reads CASSLGLAATDTQYF. CDR3 in DNA: TGTGCCAGCAGTTTAGGGCTAGCTGCAACAGATACGCAGTATTTT.